The rows below give T cell receptor beta chains drawn from one sample of a study of blood T cell repertoires in COVID-19. Only in-frame clones appear in the TCRdb table, and some are missing; sequencing was by immunoSEQ multiplex PCR. The table shows 150,000 to 250,000 clones, with roughly three quarters occurring only once. The sample taken for sequencing was peripheral blood. The receptor source for this set is a woman aged 40 to 50 with COVID-19, enrolled during active disease. Each CDR3 is given with its conserved first and last residue. D genes are given only for firm matches. Rows give clone size only sometimes, using once, few, many, or a class for an expanded clone.

j_call | clone_size | d_call | v_call | cdr3_nt | cdr3_aa
TRBJ2-2 | once | TRBD1 | TRBV4-3 | TGCGCCAGCAGCCAAGAAGTAAACGGCAGGGGGAATTCCGGGGAGCTGTTTTTT | CASSQEVNGRGNSGELFF
TRBJ1-1 | once | TRBD1 | TRBV19 | TGTGCCAGTAGTATTTCCACGACAGGGAGGACTGAAGCTTTCTTT | CASSISTTGRTEAFF
TRBJ1-1 | - | - | TRBV7-9 | TGTGCCAGCAGCTTACCTGCCAGTAACACTGAAGCTTTCTTT | CASSLPASNTEAFF
TRBJ2-3 | once | - | TRBV4-2 | TGTGCCAGCAGCCCCTACGGGGATACAGATACGCAGTATTTT | CASSPYGDTDTQYF
TRBJ2-3 | - | - | TRBV18 | TGTGCCAGCTCACTCCTAGGGGGGGCGCACGCAGATACGCAGTATTTT | CASSLLGGAHADTQYF
TRBJ2-2 | few | - | TRBV10-1 | TGCGCCAGCAAGGCGGGACAGACCGGGGAGCTGTTTTTT | CASKAGQTGELFF
TRBJ2-7 | - | - | TRBV3-1/TRBV3-2 | TGTGCCAGCAGCCCGGGTGCAACCAGCGAGCAGTACTTC | CASSPGATSEQYF
TRBJ2-7 | - | - | TRBV6-5 | TGTGCCAGCAGTTACTCGGGTGAGGGGGCCTACGAGCAGTACTTC | CASSYSGEGAYEQYF
TRBJ2-2 | - | - | TRBV19 | TGTGCCAGTAGTCCGCAGGCATTCACCGGGGAGCTGTTTTTT | CASSPQAFTGELFF
TRBJ2-5 | - | - | TRBV7-2 | TGTGCCAGCAGCTGGAACGGGTTTGAAGAGACCCAGTACTTC | CASSWNGFEETQYF
TRBJ2-7 | - | TRBD1 | TRBV5-4 | TGTGCCAGCAGCTCCCGACAGGGTGATCAGCAGTACTTC | CASSSRQGDQQYF
TRBJ2-7 | - | - | TRBV2 | TGTGCCAGCAGGAAGGAAGGACGGGGCTACGAGCAGTACTTC | CASRKEGRGYEQYF
TRBJ2-6 | - | - | TRBV7-9 | TGTGCCAGCAGCGGGGCCGGGGCCAACGTCCTGACTTTC | CASSGAGANVLTF
TRBJ1-2 | - | - | TRBV5-4 | TGTGCCAGCCTGGGTCAGGGTATGAATCATGGCTACACCTTC | CASLGQGMNHGYTF
TRBJ2-1 | - | TRBD1 | TRBV19 | TGTGCCAGTCAATGGGGGACAGGGGCTACCTACAATGAGCAGTTCTTC | CASQWGTGATYNEQFF
TRBJ2-3 | - | TRBD2 | TRBV19 | TGTGCCAGTAGCCCCCGGGGGCGGGGGGGCACAGATACGCAGTATTTT | CASSPRGRGGTDTQYF
TRBJ1-2 | - | TRBD1 | TRBV4-2 | TGTGCCAGCAGCCAAGCCCGACAGGGTTATGGCTACACCTTC | CASSQARQGYGYTF
TRBJ2-1 | - | - | TRBV6-2/TRBV6-3 | TGTGCCAGCAGTTACGACAGGCCAAATGAGCAGTTCTTC | CASSYDRPNEQFF
TRBJ2-3 | once | - | TRBV10-3 | TGTGCCATCAGTGGGGGGGGCCGCCGCACAGATACGCAGTATTTT | CAISGGGRRTDTQYF
TRBJ2-7 | - | TRBD1 | TRBV19 | TGTGCCAGTAGCAGGGACAGGGGATCCTACGAGCAGTACTTC | CASSRDRGSYEQYF
TRBJ2-1 | - | TRBD2 | TRBV3-1/TRBV3-2 | TGTGCCAGCAGCCATCTATCTTGGCTAGCGGGACATTCGTACAATGAGCAGTTCTTC | CASSHLSWLAGHSYNEQFF
TRBJ2-7 | - | TRBD2 | TRBV27 | TGTGCCAGCAGTGCTGTTGGACTAGCGGCCTACGAGCAGTACTTC | CASSAVGLAAYEQYF